This T cell receptor beta chain was documented in a study of shared clonotypes between healthy human individuals. Remarks on this clone: Its antigen is as yet unknown.

Trimming took off 4 bases at V and 7 bases at J, with 17 bases between the two ends. The CDR3 loop spans 15 amino acids. Germline V lookup: CDR1 SGHKS, CDR2 YYEKEE (reference sequence). Whole-study results and caveats: Across subsets, estimated richness was generally greater for naive than for memory populations. What limited the represented genetic and exposure-history diversity was the small number of donors.

Libraries were prepared by immunoSEQ multiplex PCR; TCRdb keeps only in-frame clonotypes and omits some of them. In the table there are some 2.4 million clones, 93% of which are singletons. The receptor's source is a man aged 18 to 30 in good health. Some clones in this sample may be carry-over from other donors' samples. This chain joins TRBV5-5 and TRBJ1-4, with D tentatively TRBD1 (5 bases). The sequenced sample was naive CD4+ T cells from PBMCs. The subset was: CD45RA+ positively selected. This CDR3 reads CASSLLTQGVEKLFF. CDR3 in DNA: TGTGCCAGCAGCCTACTGACTCAAGGGGTTGAAAAACTGTTTTTT.